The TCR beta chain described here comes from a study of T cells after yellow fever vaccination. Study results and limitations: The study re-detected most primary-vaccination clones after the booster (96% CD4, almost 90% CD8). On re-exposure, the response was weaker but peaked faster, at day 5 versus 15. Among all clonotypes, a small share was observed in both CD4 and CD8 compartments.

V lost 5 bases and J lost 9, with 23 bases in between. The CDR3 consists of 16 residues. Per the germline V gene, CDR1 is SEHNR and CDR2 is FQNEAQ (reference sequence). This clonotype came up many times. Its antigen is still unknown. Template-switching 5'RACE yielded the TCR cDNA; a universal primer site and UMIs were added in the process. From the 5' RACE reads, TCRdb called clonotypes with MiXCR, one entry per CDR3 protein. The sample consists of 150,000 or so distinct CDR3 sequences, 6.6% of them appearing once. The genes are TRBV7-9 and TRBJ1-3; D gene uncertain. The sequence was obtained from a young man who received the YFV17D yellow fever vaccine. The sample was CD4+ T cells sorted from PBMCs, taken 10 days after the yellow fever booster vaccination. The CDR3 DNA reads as TGTGCCAGCAGCCCGGGCCCCAGACGGGAAGTAGGCACCATATATTTT. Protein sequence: CASSPGPRREVGTIYF.